This T cell receptor (beta chain) appears in the sequencing data of a study of cytomegalovirus exposure and HLA in healthy donors. Points from the study as a whole: Sequencing artifact likely explains a cluster of highly shared sequence variants.

Researchers ran the PCR with 60 Vbeta and 13 Jbeta primers. TCRdb's copy holds only in-frame clones and misses some; the assay was immunoSEQ multiplex PCR. Of 150,000 or so clones in the sample, roughly 80% were seen once. With regard to this clone: Antigen: not known.

The CDR3 has 16 amino acids. Germline V gene sequence: CDR1 MGHDK, CDR2 SYGVNS. The source is a female donor in good health and CMV-seronegative. The sample comprised PBMCs. V and J are TRBV25-1 and TRBJ2-5; 12 bases line up with TRBD2. The DNA end is a closer match to TRBJ2-7, so the J assignment may be wrong. The CDR3 DNA reads as TGTGCCAGCAGTGACTTGACTAGCGGGAGTGTCCACGAGCAGTACTTC. It specifies CASSDLTSGSVHEQYF.